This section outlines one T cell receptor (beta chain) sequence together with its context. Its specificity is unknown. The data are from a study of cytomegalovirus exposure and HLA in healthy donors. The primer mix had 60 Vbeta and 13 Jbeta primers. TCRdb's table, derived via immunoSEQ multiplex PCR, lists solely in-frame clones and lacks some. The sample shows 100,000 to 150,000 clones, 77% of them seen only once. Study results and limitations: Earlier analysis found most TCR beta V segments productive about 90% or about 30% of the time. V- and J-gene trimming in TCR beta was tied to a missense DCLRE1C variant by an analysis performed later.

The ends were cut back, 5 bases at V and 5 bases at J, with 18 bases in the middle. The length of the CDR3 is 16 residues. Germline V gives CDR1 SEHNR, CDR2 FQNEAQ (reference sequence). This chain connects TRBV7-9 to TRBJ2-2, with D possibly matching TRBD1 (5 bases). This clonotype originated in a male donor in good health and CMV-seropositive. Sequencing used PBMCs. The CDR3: CASSPGWQGGTGELFF. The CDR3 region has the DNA TGTGCCAGCAGCCCAGGCTGGCAGGGTGGAACCGGGGAGCTGTTTTTT.